This TCR beta chain was recovered during a study of molecular identifiers for immune sequencing clone quantification. The wider study: Split five ways in replicates, RNA from around 20,000 or 99,000 naive CD8 cells had four portions sequenced. Study-wide points: Barcode-sharing identical TCR molecules could underestimate highly expanded clone sizes.

The CDR3 sequence is 17 residues long. The V and J ends lost 4 bases and 2 bases respectively, with 19 bases between them. The germline V gene has CDR1 KGHDR and CDR2 SFDVKD. This clonotype has a handful of counts. Antigen unknown. TCRdb re-derived calls from the PCR reads in MiXCR, one entry per CDR3 protein. The sample records 90,000 to 120,000 distinct CDR3 sequences, approximately 40% being singletons. This TCR derives from a human donor in good health. Some libraries in this study had Jurkat cell RNA spiked in. The rearrangement uses TRBV24-1 and TRBJ2-5, with TRBD1 as a possible D gene (5 bases). The specimen sequenced was naive CD8+ T cells from blood, with Jurkat cell RNA spiked in. Described subset: FACS-sorted CD8+CD4-CCR7+CD45RA+ naive T cells. CDR3 nucleotides: TGTGCCACCAGTGACCCTGGACAAGTTAACGATCAAGAGACCCAGTACTTC. It encodes CATSDPGQVNDQETQYF.